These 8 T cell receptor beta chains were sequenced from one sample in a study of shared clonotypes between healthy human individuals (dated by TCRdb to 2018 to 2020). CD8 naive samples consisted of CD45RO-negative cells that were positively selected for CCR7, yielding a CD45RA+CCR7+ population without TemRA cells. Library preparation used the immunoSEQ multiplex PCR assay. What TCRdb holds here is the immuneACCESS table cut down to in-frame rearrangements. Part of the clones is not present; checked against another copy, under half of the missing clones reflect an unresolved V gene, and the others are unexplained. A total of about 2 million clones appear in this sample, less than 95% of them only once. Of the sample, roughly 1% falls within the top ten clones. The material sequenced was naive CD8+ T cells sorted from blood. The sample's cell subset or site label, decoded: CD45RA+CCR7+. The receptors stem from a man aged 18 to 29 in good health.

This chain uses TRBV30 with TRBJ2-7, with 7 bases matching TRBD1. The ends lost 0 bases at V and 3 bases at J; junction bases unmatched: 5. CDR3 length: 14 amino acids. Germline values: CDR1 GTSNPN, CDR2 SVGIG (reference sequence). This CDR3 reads CAWSVQGMVYEQYF. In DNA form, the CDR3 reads TGTGCCTGGAGTGTACAGGGGATGGTCTACGAGCAGTACTTC.

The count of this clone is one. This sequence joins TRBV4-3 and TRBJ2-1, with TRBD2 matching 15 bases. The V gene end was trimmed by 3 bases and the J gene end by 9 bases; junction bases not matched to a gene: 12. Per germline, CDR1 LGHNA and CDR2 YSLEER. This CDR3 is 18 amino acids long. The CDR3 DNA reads TGCGCCAGCAGCCAGCAACAACCGGGACTAGCGGGAGGCGGTGAGCAGTTCTTC. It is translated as CASSQQQPGLAGGGEQFF.

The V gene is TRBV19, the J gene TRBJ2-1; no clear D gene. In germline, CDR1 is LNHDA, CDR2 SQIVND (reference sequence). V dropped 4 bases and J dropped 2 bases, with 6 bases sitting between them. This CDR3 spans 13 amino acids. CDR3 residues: CASSTEPYNEQFF. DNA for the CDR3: TGTGCCAGTAGTACGGAACCCTACAATGAGCAGTTCTTC.

CDR3 residues: CASSSPVVAGFYEQYF. Here the CDR3 DNA reads TGTGCCAGCAGCTCCCCCGTGGTAGCGGGATTCTACGAGCAGTACTTC. The chain uses TRBV13 and TRBJ2-7; TRBD2 matches at 8 bases. Per germline, CDR1 PRHDT and CDR2 FYEKMQ (reference sequence). This CDR3 is built from 16 residues. Unmatched junction bases numbered 11, after V lost 4 bases and J lost 3 bases.

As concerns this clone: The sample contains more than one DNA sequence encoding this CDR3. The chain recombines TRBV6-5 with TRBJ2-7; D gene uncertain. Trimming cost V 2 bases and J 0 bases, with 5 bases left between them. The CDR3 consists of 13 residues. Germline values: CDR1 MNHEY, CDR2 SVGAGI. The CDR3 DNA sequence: TGTGCCAGCAGTTACGGTGTCTCCTACGAGCAGTACTTC. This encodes CASSYGVSYEQYF.

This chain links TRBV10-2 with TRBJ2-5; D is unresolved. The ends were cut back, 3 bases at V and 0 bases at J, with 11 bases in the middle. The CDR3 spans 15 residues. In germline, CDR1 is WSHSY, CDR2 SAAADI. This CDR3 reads CASSDYILYQETQYF. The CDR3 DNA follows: TGCGCCAGCAGTGATTACATACTTTACCAAGAGACCCAGTACTTC.

The CDR3 region is CASSQVKGAVQPQHF. CDR3 coding DNA: TGCGCCAGCAGCCAAGTGAAGGGGGCCGTTCAGCCCCAGCATTTT. The chain is built from TRBV4-1 and TRBJ1-5, with 7 bases matching TRBD1. The trim removed 1 base at V and 6 bases at J, leaving 6 bases unmatched. This CDR3 spans 15 amino acids. The germline CDR1 and CDR2 sequences are MGHRA and YSYEKL.

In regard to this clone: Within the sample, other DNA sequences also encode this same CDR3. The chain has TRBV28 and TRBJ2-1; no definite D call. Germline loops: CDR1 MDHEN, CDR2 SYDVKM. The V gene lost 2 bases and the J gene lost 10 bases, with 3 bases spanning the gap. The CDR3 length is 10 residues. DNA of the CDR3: TGTGCCAGCAGTTTAGGCGAGCAGTTCTTC. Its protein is CASSLGEQFF.